This T cell receptor (beta chain) stems from a study of T cells in Graves' hyperthyroidism and ophthalmopathy. Patients with ophthalmopathy all had a Clinical Activity Score of at least 3, a NOSPECS grade of at least 4 and duration under 3 months. PBMCs came from more than 9 ml fresh peripheral blood. This CDR3 has 14 residues. Deletions cut 6 bases from V and 0 bases from J, with 9 bases between. In germline, CDR1 is MDHEN, CDR2 SYDVKM. TCR beta CDR3 regions were amplified from RNA. Initially, a first-round RT-PCR of the TCR CDR3 employed the HTBI primer set. TCRdb used MiXCR to reprocess the multiplex PCR reads, holding one entry per CDR3 protein. The table shows some 570,000 distinct CDR3 sequences, with 13% to 15% occurring only once. Notes on the study in general: From stable hyperthyroidism, ophthalmopathy was separated by a 13 V-J model. Before onset, ophthalmopathy was predicted by the model a median roughly 6.8 months earlier.

This clonotype was seen many times. No antigen is known for it. The chain has TRBV28 and TRBJ1-5; D is possibly TRBD1 (5 bases). This TCR was recovered from a woman between 18 and 29 years old with Graves' ophthalmopathy. Material: blood. The CDR3 reads CASRKGYSNQPQHF. The CDR3 nucleotides are TGTGCCAGCAGGAAGGGGTATAGCAATCAGCCCCAGCATTTT.